A selection of T cell receptor beta chains follows, all from one sample in a study of PD-L1 blockade in urothelial cancer. TCRdb keeps only in-frame clones here, not all; method: immunoSEQ multiplex PCR. The sample has some 43,000 clones; approximately 80% are singletons. Sequencing was performed on PBMCs, taken around atezolizumab (anti-PD-L1) treatment. The receptors were sampled from a man between 60 and 75 years old with urothelial cancer. CDR3s include the opening cysteine and the closing phenylalanine or tryptophan. A D gene is named only where the DNA matches it firmly. The size entry is marked missing in some rows and otherwise reads once, few, many or a size class.

V: TRBV29-1; D: -; size: -; J: TRBJ2-1; DNA: TGCAGCGTTGAAGGCCCCGCGGGTGAGCAGTTCTTC; CDR3: CSVEGPAGEQFF
V: TRBV10-1; D: TRBD1; size: -; J: TRBJ2-2; DNA: TGCGCCAGCAGCCGGGACAGCTCGAACACCGGGGAGCTGTTTTTT; CDR3: CASSRDSSNTGELFF
V: TRBV11-1; D: -; size: -; J: TRBJ2-3; DNA: TGTGCCAGCAGCTTAGCGGTAGCGAGCACAGATACGCAGTATTTT; CDR3: CASSLAVASTDTQYF
V: TRBV27; D: TRBD1; size: -; J: TRBJ1-1; DNA: TGTGCCAGCAGGCAGGGACAGACTCCTGAAGCTTTCTTT; CDR3: CASRQGQTPEAFF
V: TRBV7-9; D: -; size: -; J: TRBJ2-7; DNA: TGTGCCAGCAGCTCTCCAGGGGCGGACGAGCAGTACTTC; CDR3: CASSSPGADEQYF
V: TRBV14; D: TRBD1; size: -; J: TRBJ1-1; DNA: TGTGCCAGCAGCAGCGTTTGGGGACAGCACACTGAAGCTTTCTTT; CDR3: CASSSVWGQHTEAFF
V: TRBV6-6; D: -; size: once; J: TRBJ1-1; DNA: TGTGCCAGCAGTTACTCGCAGGGAAAGGTGAACACTGAAGCTTTCTTT; CDR3: CASSYSQGKVNTEAFF
V: TRBV5-6; D: TRBD2; size: -; J: TRBJ2-2; DNA: TGTGCCAGCAGCTTTTGGGGGGGGGCGAACACCGGGGAGCTGTTTTTT; CDR3: CASSFWGGANTGELFF
V: TRBV19; D: -; size: -; J: TRBJ2-1; DNA: TGTGCCAGTAGGAGAGGGAGAAAGGAGAATGAGCAGTTCTTC; CDR3: CASRRGRKENEQFF
V: TRBV29-1; D: TRBD1; size: -; J: TRBJ2-7; DNA: TGCAGCGTGACGGACAGGGACCACGAGCAGTACTTC; CDR3: CSVTDRDHEQYF
V: TRBV27; D: -; size: -; J: TRBJ1-2; DNA: TGTGCCAGCAGTTCCTTTTCGACGGCGCCAGGTGGCTACACCTTC; CDR3: CASSSFSTAPGGYTF
V: TRBV5-1; D: TRBD1; size: -; J: TRBJ1-2; DNA: TGCGCCAGCAGCTTAATGGACAGGGGTCGACAAAATTATGGCTACACCTTC; CDR3: CASSLMDRGRQNYGYTF
V: TRBV28; D: TRBD1; size: -; J: TRBJ1-5; DNA: TGTGCCAGCAGTCCCCGCCTGGGACAGGGGAGCAATCAGCCCCAGCATTTT; CDR3: CASSPRLGQGSNQPQHF
V: TRBV29-1; D: -; size: -; J: TRBJ2-7; DNA: TGCAGCGTCCTCAGGGTGGGCCTGGGGTACGAGCAGTACTTC; CDR3: CSVLRVGLGYEQYF
V: TRBV2; D: -; size: -; J: TRBJ2-3; DNA: TGTGCCAGCAGTGGTGAGGGTAGTACAGATACGCAGTATTTT; CDR3: CASSGEGSTDTQYF